This TCR beta chain was sequenced during a study of regulatory T cells in long-lasting Graves disease. The CDR3 spans 13 residues. The V end lost 4 bases, the J end lost 5 bases, and 6 bases lay between the germline ends. The germline CDR1 and CDR2 sequences are SGHAT and FQNNGV. In building TCR beta libraries, iRepertoire HTBI primers were used together with Arm-PCR of CDR3 regions. TCRdb re-called the multiplex PCR reads with MiXCR, one entry per CDR3 protein. In the table there are roughly 500,000 distinct CDR3 sequences, around an eighth of which are singletons. Time point noted: newly diagnosed GD, antithyroid drugs for less than 3 months. PBMC RNA was the source of the TCR library. The same specimen was also included in a second study, on T cells in Graves' hyperthyroidism and ophthalmopathy.

The chain couples TRBV11-2 to TRBJ1-6, with unresolved D. Here the sequenced sample was peripheral blood mononuclear cells (PBMCs), taken at new diagnosis, from a patient treated with antithyroid drugs. The sequence was obtained from a man aged 25 to 40 with Graves disease. CDR3 region: CASSWTDNSPLHF. The CDR3 DNA follows: TGTGCCAGCAGCTGGACGGATAATTCACCCCTCCACTTT.